This is a list of T cell receptor beta chains from one sample in a study of blood T cell repertoires in COVID-19. The method was immunoSEQ multiplex PCR; TCRdb's version includes in-frame clones alone and lacks a portion of them. Counted here are 150,000 to 200,000 clones, nearly 90% occurring once; the ten biggest clones make up approximately 2%. Sample: peripheral blood. These receptors all stem from a man aged 18 to 30 who had recovered from COVID-19. Both conserved end residues are part of each CDR3. D genes are given only for firm matches. Size values are once, few and many counts, or a class for expanded clones, and some rows have none.

J | D | V | size | DNA | CDR3
TRBJ2-4 | TRBD1 | TRBV3-1/TRBV3-2 | once | TGTGCCAGCAGCCAGGGACAGGGGGTCATTCAGTACTTC | CASSQGQGVIQYF
TRBJ1-1 | TRBD1 | TRBV2 | NA | TGTGCCAGCAGTGGGACAGGGGGCGAGAACACTGAAGCTTTCTTT | CASSGTGGENTEAFF
TRBJ2-5 | NA | TRBV19 | NA | TGTGCCAGTCCCGGGTTTCGACCGCAAGAGACCCAGTACTTC | CASPGFRPQETQYF
TRBJ1-3 | NA | TRBV7-2 | NA | TGTGCCAGCAGCTTAGCGCTCACGGGAGGTAGTTCGGGAAACACCATATATTTT | CASSLALTGGSSGNTIYF
TRBJ2-7 | NA | TRBV28 | NA | TGTGCCAGCAGTTCCCCCACCACTACGGAGCAGTACTTC | CASSSPTTTEQYF
TRBJ2-1 | NA | TRBV18 | NA | TGTGCCAGCTCACCAGCAGGGGATGAGCAGTTCTTC | CASSPAGDEQFF
TRBJ2-7 | NA | TRBV7-2 | once | TGTGCCAGCAGCTTAGCGGGACTGGGCTACGAGCAGTACTTC | CASSLAGLGYEQYF
TRBJ2-2 | NA | TRBV9 | NA | TGTGCCAGCAGTGCTAACACAGGTTACACCGGGGAGCTGTTTTTT | CASSANTGYTGELFF
TRBJ1-6 | TRBD1 | TRBV19 | NA | TGTGCCAGTAGTAAGGACAGGGGGAATTCACCCCTCCACTTT | CASSKDRGNSPLHF
TRBJ1-5 | NA | TRBV6-2/TRBV6-3 | NA | TGTGCCAGCAGTTACTCGACTCCTTATCAGCCCCAGCATTTT | CASSYSTPYQPQHF
TRBJ1-2 | NA | TRBV28 | NA | TGTGCCAGCAGTTTCCGGGGACTAGCTAACTATGGCTACACCTTC | CASSFRGLANYGYTF
TRBJ2-2 | TRBD2 | TRBV24-1 | NA | TGTGCCACCAGTGACCCACCGGGGGCGGGAGGTAACACCGGGGAGCTGTTTTTT | CATSDPPGAGGNTGELFF
TRBJ1-1 | NA | TRBV6-5 | NA | TGTGCCAGCAGTTTCGGGGGACGGGCGATAGCTTTCTTT | CASSFGGRAIAFF
TRBJ1-1 | TRBD1 | TRBV28 | NA | TGTGCCAGCAGTTCGTCACACAGGGGGAAGAACACTGAAGCTTTCTTT | CASSSSHRGKNTEAFF
TRBJ2-5 | TRBD2 | TRBV4-3 | NA | TGCGCCAGCAGCCAAGGAAAACTAGCGGGAGGACAAGGAGTAGAGACCCAGTACTTC | CASSQGKLAGGQGVETQYF
TRBJ1-5 | TRBD1 | TRBV28 | NA | TGTGCCAGCAGAGAGGGGGCGGGTCAGCCCCAGCATTTT | CASREGAGQPQHF
TRBJ1-2 | NA | TRBV6-5 | NA | TGTGCCAGCAGTTACGACGACAGGCTCCACTATGGCTACACCTTC | CASSYDDRLHYGYTF
TRBJ2-7 | TRBD1 | TRBV11-2 | NA | TGTGCCAGCAGCTCCAACAGGGGGTGGTACGAGCAGTACTTC | CASSSNRGWYEQYF
TRBJ2-1 | NA | TRBV5-1 | NA | TGCGCCAGCGCCGCCCGTAGCTACAATGAGCAGTTCTTC | CASAARSYNEQFF
TRBJ2-3 | TRBD2 | TRBV7-6 | NA | TGTGCCAGCAGCTTAAAAGGACTAGCGCGGAGCACAGATACGCAGTATTTT | CASSLKGLARSTDTQYF
TRBJ2-1 | NA | TRBV4-1 | NA | TGCGCCAGCAGCCAAGGCCAGACTAGTCTAGGTGAGCAGTTCTTC | CASSQGQTSLGEQFF
TRBJ1-4 | NA | TRBV5-1 | NA | TGCGCCAGCAGCTCCGGGGGGACTAATGAAAAACTGTTTTTT | CASSSGGTNEKLFF
TRBJ2-5 | NA | TRBV9 | once | TGTGCCAGCAGCGTAGAGGGCGGCGGGGCCCAGTACTTC | CASSVEGGGAQYF
TRBJ2-7 | TRBD1 | TRBV7-9 | NA | TGTGCCAGCAGCTCCTCCGGGACAGGGCACTCCTACGAGCAGTACTTC | CASSSSGTGHSYEQYF
TRBJ1-1 | NA | TRBV6-2/TRBV6-3 | NA | TGTGCCAGCAGTCGAGTGCTTGTAGGAGGGGAAGCTTTCTTT | CASSRVLVGGEAFF
TRBJ2-2 | NA | TRBV10-3 | NA | TGTGCCATCAGTGAAATGGGCGGAAGGGGCACCGGGGAGCTGTTTTTT | CAISEMGGRGTGELFF
TRBJ2-7 | NA | TRBV21-1 | NA | TGTGCCAGCAGCAAAAATTCCGCCTACGAGCAGTACTTC | CASSKNSAYEQYF
TRBJ2-3 | NA | TRBV3-1/TRBV3-2 | NA | TGTGCCAGCAGCCAAGATTGGGTTGGCGGTCTCACAGATACGCAGTATTTT | CASSQDWVGGLTDTQYF